This T cell receptor (beta chain) comes out of a study of T cells in Graves' hyperthyroidism and ophthalmopathy. This CDR3 is built from 11 residues. The V and J ends lost 7 bases and 11 bases, in that order; junction bases with no gene match: 8. Per the germline V gene, CDR1 is SQVTM and CDR2 is ANQGSEA. TCR beta CDR3 region amplification was performed from RNA transcripts. First-round RT-PCR with HTBI primers amplified the TCR CDR3 region. MiXCR, run by TCRdb on the multiplex PCR reads, gives a single entry per CDR3 protein. The sample contains roughly 740,000 distinct CDR3 sequences, approximately 16% of which appear only once.

The receptor's source is a man between 18 and 35 years old with Graves' hyperthyroidism. The chain employs TRBV29-1 and TRBJ1-1; 9 nucleotides agree with TRBD1. Sequencing used blood. The DNA of the CDR3 is TGCAGCGCCCAGGGACAGGGTCGGGCTTTCTTT. Amino acid sequence: CSAQGQGRAFF. Full variable domain (outside the CDR3, taken from reference TRBV29-1 and TRBJ1-1): SAVISQKPSRDICQRGTSLTIQCQVDSQVTMMFWYRQQPGQSLTLIATANQGSEATYESGFVIDKFPISRPNLTFSTLTVSNMSPEDSSIYLCSAQGQGRAFFGQGTRLTVV.